The T cell receptor (beta chain) described here comes from a study of T cells in women clearing cervical HPV infection. Using immunoSEQ multiplex PCR, the repertoire was profiled, and TCRdb retains in-frame clones only, with some absent. Its table lists 36,000 or so clones. This clone is classed as medium-sized (0.01 to 0.1%) by frequency. The read ends 3 residues early relative to the CDR3; the germline J gene fills the gap. In germline, CDR1 is LNHDA, CDR2 SQIVND (reference sequence). The length of the CDR3 is 16 residues. The V end lost 0 bases, the J end lost 5 bases, and 16 bases lay between the germline ends.

This rearrangement joins TRBV19 to TRBJ1-2; no clear D. The receptor comes from a woman aged 18 to 75 with a cervical HPV16 infection that either progressed to CIN3+ or cleared (not recorded which). Input material: blood buffy coat. The CDR3 protein is CASSIDQRALGYGYTF. CDR3 DNA (partial): TGTGCCAGTAGTATAGATCAAAGGGCCCTTGGGTATGGC.